The 28 T cell receptor beta chains listed next were all sequenced from one sample in a study of regulatory T cells in long-lasting Graves disease. Documented time point: newly diagnosed GD, antithyroid drugs for less than 3 months. TCR sequences were obtained from RNA taken from PBMCs. Researchers made TCR beta libraries by using iRepertoire HTBI primers and running Arm-PCR on CDR3 regions. In TCRdb, the multiplex PCR reads were re-called with MiXCR into one record per CDR3 protein. Of about 450,000 distinct CDR3 sequences listed, 15% to 20% are singletons. The sample also formed part of further work on T cells in Graves' hyperthyroidism and ophthalmopathy.

The source was peripheral blood mononuclear cells (PBMCs), collected at new diagnosis, from a patient treated with antithyroid drugs. The receptor set was obtained from a woman aged 25 to 39 with Graves disease.

There are a few counts of this clonotype. The chain combines TRBV24-1 with TRBJ2-1; 8 bases are shared with TRBD2. The germline CDR1 and CDR2 sequences are KGHDR and SFDVKD. Trimming removed 6 bases from V and 8 bases from J; junction bases left unmatched: 5. CDR3 length equals 13 residues. The CDR3 loop is CATSLAGSYEQFF. The CDR3 coding sequence is TGTGCCACCAGTTTAGCGGGGTCATATGAGCAGTTCTTC.

This clonotype was seen repeatedly, ten times or more. The CDR3 here is CASSNTGGGGYTF. The CDR3 DNA sequence: TGTGCCAGCAGTAACACAGGGGGCGGTGGCTACACCTTC. The chain joins TRBV2 to TRBJ1-2; 9 bases line up with TRBD1. The trim removed 5 bases at V and 7 bases at J, leaving 5 bases unmatched. Germline CDR1 is SNHLY and CDR2 is FYNNEI. CDR3 length: 13 amino acids.

CDR3 protein: CATNRRRAGDLPYEQYF. The CDR3 region has the DNA TGTGCCACAAACCGACGGAGGGCAGGGGACCTCCCCTACGAGCAGTACTTC. The chain joins TRBV6-2 or TRBV6-3 to TRBJ2-7; D may be TRBD1 or TRBD2 (6 bases each). Per the germline V gene, CDR1 is MNHEY and CDR2 is SVGEGT. This CDR3 is built from 17 residues. V shed 10 bases and J shed 2 bases, with 27 bases lying between them.

In this sample, this clonotype turned up a few times. This clone may be a read error of a much larger clone one base away. The gene calls are TRBV11-3 and TRBJ2-1; D not resolved. Germline V gene lookup returns CDR1 SGHNT and CDR2 YENEEA. This CDR3 has 14 amino acids. CDR3 DNA: TGTGCCAGCAGCGTAGATAGGTCAGGAAATGAGCAGTTCTTC. Its protein product is CASSVDRSGNEQFF.

The V call is TRBV20-1, the J call TRBJ2-3, with 12 bases lining up with TRBD2. From germline, CDR1 is DFQATT and CDR2 SNEGSKA (reference sequence). The CDR3 runs to 15 residues. The J segment lost 3 bases and the V segment lost 3 bases, leaving 4 bases of the junction unmatched. The CDR3 DNA follows: TGCAGTGCTAGGCTAGCGGGAGGGAGGACAGATACGCAGTATTTT. Translated, it gives CSARLAGGRTDTQYF.

In this sample, this clonotype turned up a few times. Mismatch with germline at one junction end may stem from a read error. The chain carries TRBV11-2 and TRBJ2-7; 7 bases agree with TRBD2. CDR3 length: 15 amino acids. Germline CDR1 SGHAT, CDR2 FQNNGV. CDR3 sequence (DNA): TGCGCCAGCAGCCAAGAACTAGCGATCTCCTACGAGCAGTACTTC. Translated, it gives CASSQELAISYEQYF.

This clonotype was seen many times. The chain recombines TRBV18 with TRBJ2-1; perhaps TRBD2 as D (6 bases). V gave up 3 bases and J gave up 7 bases, with 16 bases separating them. CDR1 and CDR2 from the germline V gene are KGHSH and LQKENI. This CDR3 has 15 residues. The CDR3 here is CASSPLTGRGNEQFF. The CDR3 DNA reads TGTGCCAGCTCACCCTTGACTGGGCGGGGAAATGAGCAGTTCTTC.

The chain has TRBV29-1 and TRBJ2-1, with D unclear. The ends were cut back, 7 bases at V and 10 bases at J, with 14 bases in the middle. This CDR3 spans 11 amino acids. CDR1 is SQVTM and CDR2 is ANQGSEA in the germline V gene. CDR3 residues: CSADWAEEQFF. In DNA form, the CDR3 reads TGCAGCGCCGACTGGGCTGAGGAGCAGTTCTTC.

This clonotype was seen ten or more times. The chain uses TRBV12-5 and TRBJ2-7; possible D gene TRBD2, 5 bases. The CDR3 contains 12 residues. The V end was cut by 2 bases, the J end by 6 bases, with 8 bases between. Germline lookup yields CDR1 LGHNT and CDR2 FRNRAP. CDR3 coding DNA: TGTGCTAGTGGTTTGAGTGGGAGCGAGCAGTACTTC. Its translation is CASGLSGSEQYF. Looking up the rest from reference TRBV12-5 and TRBJ2-7 gives the full variable domain: DARVTQTPRHKVTEMGQEVTMRCQPILGHNTVFWYRQTMMQGLELLAYFRNRAPLDDSGMPKDRFSAEMPDATLATLKIQPSEPRDSAVYFCASGLSGSEQYFGPGTRLTVT.

The chain is built from TRBV3-1 and TRBJ2-1; 10 nucleotides agree with TRBD2. Unmatched junction bases numbered 7, after V lost 0 bases and J lost 5 bases. The CDR3 spans 17 residues. Germline V lookup: CDR1 LGHDT, CDR2 YNNKEL (reference sequence). The CDR3, as DNA: TGTGCCAGCAGCCAAGATTTCCGGACTAGCGGTAACAATGAGCAGTTCTTC. Translated, it gives CASSQDFRTSGNNEQFF.

As for this clonotype: Since a much larger clone is just one base distant, this may be a read error. V usage is TRBV7-2 and J usage is TRBJ2-7, with D unresolved. There are 14 residues in the CDR3. Germline V gives CDR1 SGHTA, CDR2 FQGNSA. CDR3 bases: TGTGCCAGCAGCTTAGCCTCAAAATCCTACGGGCAGTACTTC. As protein: CASSLASKSYGQYF. The variable domain in full, with the rest retrieved from reference TRBV7-2 and TRBJ2-7, is GAGVSQSPSNKVTEKGKDVELRCDPISGHTALYWYRQSLGQGLEFLIYFQGNSAPDKSGLPSDRFSAERTGGSVSTLTIQRTQQEDSAVYLCASSLASKSYGQYFGPGTRLTVT.

Concerning this clonotype: This may arise from a read error, as a much more abundant clone is one base away. The gene calls are TRBV9 and TRBJ2-7; 15 bases align to TRBD2. The CDR3 is 19 amino acids. Germline V gives CDR1 SGDLS, CDR2 YYNGEE. CDR3 residues: CASSGSSGLAGGSTYERYF. DNA of the CDR3: TGTGCCAGCAGCGGCTCCTCGGGACTAGCGGGAGGTTCGACCTACGAGCGGTACTTC.

This clonotype was counted ten times or more. The V and J genes are TRBV18 and TRBJ2-5, with D hard to call. This CDR3 comprises 14 residues. Germline CDR1 KGHSH, CDR2 LQKENI. Trimming shortened V by 5 bases and J by 2 bases, and 12 bases separated the two germline ends. DNA for the CDR3: TGTGCCAGCTCAAAAGATTCAACTCAAGAGACCCAGTACTTC. It encodes CASSKDSTQETQYF.

This clonotype was seen repeatedly, ten times or more. This chain uses TRBV30 with TRBJ1-3, with D hard to call. Germline assignment: CDR1 GTSNPN and CDR2 SVGIG (reference sequence). V was shortened by 5 bases and J by 0 bases, with 8 bases between the two germline ends. The CDR3 is 13 amino acids. CDR3 protein: CAWDGYSGNTIYF. CDR3 nucleotide sequence: TGTGCCTGGGACGGTTACTCTGGAAACACCATATATTTT.

This clonotype showed up just a few times. The V gene is TRBV20-1, the J gene TRBJ2-7; TRBD2 matches 9 bases. The CDR3 has 14 residues. Per germline, CDR1 DFQATT and CDR2 SNEGSKA (reference sequence). Trimming took 5 bases from V and 0 from J; bases not matched to a gene: 5. The chain's CDR3 is CSASFSGGSYEQYF. Here the CDR3 DNA reads TGCAGTGCTTCTTTTAGCGGGGGCTCCTACGAGCAGTACTTC.

This clonotype was recorded at least ten times. The chain has TRBV4-1 and TRBJ2-7; 9 nucleotides agree with TRBD1. Germline CDR1 MGHRA, CDR2 YSYEKL. This CDR3 contains 14 residues. V dropped 4 bases and J dropped 5; count of bases not matched to a gene: 6. For the CDR3, the DNA is TGCGCCAGCAGCCCTCGGGACAGGGAAAACGAGCAGTACTTC. Protein sequence: CASSPRDRENEQYF.

This clonotype was observed many times. This chain joins TRBV28 and TRBJ2-3, with unresolved D. The germline V gene has CDR1 MDHEN and CDR2 SYDVKM. The CDR3 has 14 residues. Trimming removed 3 bases from V and 2 bases from J, with 9 bases in between. The CDR3 coding sequence is TGTGCCAGCAGTTTTAATCGCGCCACAGATACGCAGTATTTT. Protein: CASSFNRATDTQYF.

This clonotype was seen ten or more times. The V call is TRBV7-2, the J call TRBJ2-5; 7 positions agree with TRBD1. The CDR3 is made up of 14 amino acids. V lost 2 bases to trimming and J lost 4 bases; unmatched junction nucleotides: 4. Germline V gene data show CDR1 as SGHTA and CDR2 as FQGNSA. The CDR3 DNA sequence: TGTGCCAGCAGCTTATCGACAGGGTCAGAGACCCAGTACTTC. This gives the protein CASSLSTGSETQYF.

This clonotype has a handful of counts. The chain joins TRBV30 to TRBJ2-1; D is perhaps TRBD2 (6 bases). The germline V gene has CDR1 GTSNPN and CDR2 SVGIG (reference sequence). With 8 bases removed from V and 0 bases from J, the gap between germline ends came to 14 bases. CDR3 length: 14 amino acids. The CDR3 here is CAGNSGVSYNEQFF. The DNA for the CDR3 is TGTGCCGGGAACTCGGGGGTCTCCTACAATGAGCAGTTCTTC. Full variable domain (rest looked up from reference TRBV30 and TRBJ2-1): SQTIHQWPATLVQPVGSPLSLECTVEGTSNPNLYWYRQAAGRGLQLLFYSVGIGQISSEVPQNLSASRPQDRQFILSSKKLLLSDSGFYLCAGNSGVSYNEQFFGPGTRLTVL.

This clonotype was counted only a few times. This sequence joins TRBV7-6 and TRBJ1-1; D is undetermined. The CDR3 is 12 amino acids. Trimming stripped 6 bases from V and 4 bases from J, with 9 bases between. The germline V gene encodes CDR1 SGHVS and CDR2 FNYEAQ. The CDR3 nucleotides read TGTGCCAGCAGTTCGGCGGGCACTGAAGCTTTCTTT. Residues: CASSSAGTEAFF. The variable domain in full, completed from reference TRBV7-6 and TRBJ1-1, reads GAGVSQSPRYKVTKRGQDVALRCDPISGHVSLYWYRQALGQGPEFLTYFNYEAQQDKSGLPNDRFSAERPEGSISTLTIQRTEQRDSAMYRCASSSAGTEAFFGQGTRLTVV.

Ten or more counts support this clonotype. A junction boundary mismatches the germline segment, possibly from a read error. The gene calls are TRBV2 and TRBJ2-7; 7 bases are a match to TRBD1. Germline V gives CDR1 SNHLY, CDR2 FYNNEI. The CDR3 is 14 amino acids. CDR3 loop: CAGSRDSESYEQYF. CDR3 coding DNA: TGTGCCGGCAGCCGGGACAGCGAGTCCTACGAGCAGTACTTC.

This clonotype has a count of ten or more. The V call is TRBV6-5, the J call TRBJ2-7, with 9 bases matching TRBD2. The germline CDR1 and CDR2 sequences are MNHEY and SVGAGI. The CDR3 loop spans 15 amino acids. The V and J ends lost 0 bases and 0 bases, in that order; junction bases with no gene match: 0. The CDR3 loop is CASSYSTSGSYEQYF. The CDR3 bases are TGTGCCAGCAGTTACTCGACTAGCGGCTCCTACGAGCAGTACTTC.

This clonotype showed up many times. CDR3 nucleotides: TGTGCCTGGCACCACTATGGCTACACCTTC. This codes for CAWHHYGYTF. The chain couples TRBV30 to TRBJ1-2; the D is unclear. Per the germline V gene, CDR1 is GTSNPN and CDR2 is SVGIG (reference sequence). The CDR3 has 10 amino acids. V was pared by 5 bases and J by 3 bases, with 4 bases between.

This chain joins TRBV20-1 and TRBJ2-7; D remains unclear. Germline V lookup: CDR1 DFQATT, CDR2 SNEGSKA (reference sequence). CDR3 length: 14 residues. Trimming took 5 bases from V and 0 from J, leaving 14 bases between them. The CDR3, as DNA: TGCAGTGCTCACCGCGTTGTCTTCTCCTACGAGCAGTACTTC. Translated: CSAHRVVFSYEQYF.

This chain joins TRBV19 and TRBJ2-2, with D possibly matching TRBD1 (6 bases). V lost 3 bases to trimming and J lost 4 bases, with 9 bases between them. The CDR3 has 14 amino acids. In germline, CDR1 is LNHDA, CDR2 SQIVND (reference sequence). CDR3 residues: CASSIVGGTGELFF. The CDR3 DNA sequence: TGTGCCAGTAGTATCGTAGGGGGCACCGGGGAGCTGTTTTTT. Full variable domain (outside the CDR3, taken from reference TRBV19 and TRBJ2-2): DGGITQSPKYLFRKEGQNVTLSCEQNLNHDAMYWYRQDPGQGLRLIYYSQIVNDFQKGDIAEGYSVSREKKESFPLTVTSAQKNPTAFYLCASSIVGGTGELFFGEGSRLTVL.

This chain connects TRBV29-1 to TRBJ2-7; 10 bases are shared with TRBD2. V was clipped by 5 bases and J by 3 bases; unmatched bases: 4. In germline, CDR1 is SQVTM, CDR2 ANQGSEA. CDR3 length: 13 amino acids. Here the CDR3 DNA reads TGCAGCGTTCGGACTAGCGGATTCTACGAGCAGTACTTC. Protein product: CSVRTSGFYEQYF.

V is TRBV9 and J is TRBJ1-1; 9 bases are shared with TRBD1. V lost 4 bases and J lost 11; bases outside the gene matches: 12. This CDR3 has 14 residues. Looked up from germline, CDR1 is SGDLS and CDR2 is YYNGEE. Here the CDR3 DNA reads TGTGCCAGCAGCCCAAGGACAGGGGTCCGTACGGCTTTCTTT. It yields the protein CASSPRTGVRTAFF.

This chain links TRBV12-3 or TRBV12-4 with TRBJ1-5; possibly TRBD1 for D (6 bases). Deletions cut 5 bases from V and 5 bases from J, with 10 bases between. The CDR3 is 13 amino acids. The CDR3 region is CASSTGYYQPQHF. Written as DNA, the CDR3 is TGTGCCAGCAGTACAGGGTACTATCAGCCCCAGCATTTT.